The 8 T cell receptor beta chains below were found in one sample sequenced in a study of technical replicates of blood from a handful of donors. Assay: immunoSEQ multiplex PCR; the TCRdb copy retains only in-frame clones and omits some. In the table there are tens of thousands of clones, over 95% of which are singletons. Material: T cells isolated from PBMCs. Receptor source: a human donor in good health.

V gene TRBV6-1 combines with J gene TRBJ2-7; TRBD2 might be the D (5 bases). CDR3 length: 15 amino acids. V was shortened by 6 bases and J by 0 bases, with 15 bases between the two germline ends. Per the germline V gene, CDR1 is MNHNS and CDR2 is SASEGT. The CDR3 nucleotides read TGTGCCAGCAGCCAGAATCCGGGATTCTCCTACGAGCAGTACTTC. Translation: CASSQNPGFSYEQYF.

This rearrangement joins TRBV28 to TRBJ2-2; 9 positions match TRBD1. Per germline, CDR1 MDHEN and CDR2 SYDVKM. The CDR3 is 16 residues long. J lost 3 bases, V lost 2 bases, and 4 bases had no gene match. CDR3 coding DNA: TGTGCCAGCAGTTTAGGGACAGGGCTTTACACCGGGGAGCTGTTTTTT. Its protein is CASSLGTGLYTGELFF.

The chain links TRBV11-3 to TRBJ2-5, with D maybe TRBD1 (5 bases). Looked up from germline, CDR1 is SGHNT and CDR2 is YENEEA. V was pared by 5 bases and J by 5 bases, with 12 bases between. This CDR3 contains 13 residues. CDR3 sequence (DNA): TGTGCCAGCAGCAGCAGGGTTTGGGAGACCCAGTACTTC. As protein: CASSSRVWETQYF.

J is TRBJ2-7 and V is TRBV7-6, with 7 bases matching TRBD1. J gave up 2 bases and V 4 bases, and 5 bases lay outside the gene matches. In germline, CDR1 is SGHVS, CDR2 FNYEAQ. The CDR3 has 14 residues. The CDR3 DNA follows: TGTGCCAGCAGCTACCGGGACAGACCCTACGAGCAGTACTTC. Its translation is CASSYRDRPYEQYF.

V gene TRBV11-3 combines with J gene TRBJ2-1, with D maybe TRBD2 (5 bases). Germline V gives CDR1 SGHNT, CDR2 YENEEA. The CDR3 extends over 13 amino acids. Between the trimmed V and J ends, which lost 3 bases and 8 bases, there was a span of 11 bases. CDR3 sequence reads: CASSLEAGDEQFF. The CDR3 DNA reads TGTGCCAGCAGCTTGGAGGCAGGAGATGAGCAGTTCTTC. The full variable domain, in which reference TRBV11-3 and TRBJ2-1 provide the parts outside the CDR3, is EAGVVQSPRYKIIEKKQPVAFWCNPISGHNTLYWYLQNLGQGPELLIRYENEEAVDDSQLPKDRFSAERLKGVDSTLKIQPAELGDSAVYLCASSLEAGDEQFFGPGTRLTVL.

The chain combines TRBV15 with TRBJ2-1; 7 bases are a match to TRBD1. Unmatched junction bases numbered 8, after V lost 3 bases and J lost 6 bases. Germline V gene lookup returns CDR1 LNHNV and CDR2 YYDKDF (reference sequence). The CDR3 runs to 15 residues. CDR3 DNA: TGTGCCACCAGCAGCCTCGACAGGGATTCCAATGAGCAGTTCTTC. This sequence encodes CATSSLDRDSNEQFF.

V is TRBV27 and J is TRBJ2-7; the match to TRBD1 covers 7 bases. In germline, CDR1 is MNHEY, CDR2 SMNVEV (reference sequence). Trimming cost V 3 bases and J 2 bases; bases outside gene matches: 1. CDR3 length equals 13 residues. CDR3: CASSFDRAYEQYF. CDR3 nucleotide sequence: TGTGCCAGCAGTTTCGACAGGGCCTACGAGCAGTACTTC.

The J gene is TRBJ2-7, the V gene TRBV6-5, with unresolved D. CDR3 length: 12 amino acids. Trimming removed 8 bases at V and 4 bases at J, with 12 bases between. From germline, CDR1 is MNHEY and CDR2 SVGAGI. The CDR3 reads CASSLDFYEQYF. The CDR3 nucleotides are TGTGCCAGCTCATTAGACTTTTACGAGCAGTACTTC.